This T cell receptor beta chain originates from a study of post-analysis software for immune sequencing data. Study results and caveats: The normalized Chao1 diversity of multiple sclerosis patients was significantly lower than that of controls. Compared with controls, patients had more of about five TRBV segments, including TRBV5-6, TRBV5-1 and TRBV20-1.

CDR1 and CDR2 from the germline V gene are SQVTM and ANQGSEA. The CDR3 runs to 15 residues. V was pared by 3 bases and J by 2 bases, with 7 bases of the junction left unmatched. Prepared TCR beta cDNA libraries contained unique molecular identifiers. cDNA molecules numbering about 470,000 came from around 1 to 10 million T cells. TCRdb independently ran MiXCR on the PCR reads; one entry per CDR3 protein. The profile shows 700,000 to 900,000 distinct CDR3 sequences, about half of them singletons. This clonotype was seen a handful of times. The target antigen is unknown. The sample comprised blood. The sequence was collected from a girl aged 5-17 years with multiple sclerosis. The chain is built from TRBV29-1 and TRBJ2-7; TRBD2 matches at 10 bases. CDR3 protein: CSVERLAGDPYEQYF. CDR3 coding DNA: TGCAGCGTTGAGCGCCTAGCGGGGGACCCCTACGAGCAGTACTTC.